This is a list of T cell receptor beta chains from one sample in a study of T cells in Graves' hyperthyroidism and ophthalmopathy. TCRdb re-derived calls from the multiplex PCR reads in MiXCR, one entry per CDR3 protein. The data show hundreds of thousands of distinct CDR3 sequences, roughly 14% seen once. The sequenced sample was blood. All receptors come from a man aged 18 to 30 with Graves' ophthalmopathy. The CDR3 runs from the conserved cysteine through the conserved F or W. D genes are given only for firm matches. Clone size is not always given. Where it is, it says once, few, many or a class for expanded clones.

V gene	D gene	J gene	clone size	CDR3 protein	CDR3 DNA
TRBV9	-	TRBJ1-3	many	CASSVGLVGHTGNTIYF	TGTGCCAGCAGCGTAGGTCTTGTGGGACACACGGGAAACACCATATATTTT
TRBV2	-	TRBJ2-5	many	CASSADRSQETQYF	TGTGCCAGCAGTGCGGACAGAAGCCAAGAGACCCAGTACTTC
TRBV19	TRBD1	TRBJ2-2	-	CASSLAGTEPRELFF	TGTGCCAGTAGTTTAGCCGGGACAGAACCCAGGGAGCTGTTTTTT
TRBV7-2	TRBD2	TRBJ2-5	many	CASSLREGLETQYF	TGTGCCAGCAGCTTGAGGGAGGGGTTGGAGACCCAGTACTTC
TRBV7-7	TRBD2	TRBJ2-1	many	CASSLGLAGHNEQFF	TGTGCTAGCAGCCTGGGACTAGCGGGACACAATGAGCAGTTCTTC
TRBV19	TRBD1	TRBJ2-3	-	CASNLQGAGDTQYF	TGTGCCAGTAATCTACAGGGGGCCGGAGATACGCAGTATTTT
TRBV6-4	TRBD2	TRBJ2-1	few	CASSDSSGDYNEQFF	TGTGCCAGCAGTGATTCTAGCGGAGACTACAATGAGCAGTTCTTC
TRBV12-3/TRBV12-4	TRBD2	TRBJ2-7	-	CASSLWGTSGDYEQYF	TGTGCCAGCAGTTTATGGGGGACTAGCGGGGACTACGAGCAGTACTTC
TRBV12-3/TRBV12-4	TRBD1	TRBJ2-3	-	CASDGGGQSDTQYF	TGTGCCAGCGACGGTGGGGGACAGTCAGATACGCAGTATTTT
TRBV6-1	TRBD1	TRBJ2-5	few	CASSDTGTVKETQYF	TGTGCCAGCAGTGATACCGGGACAGTTAAAGAGACCCAGTACTTC
TRBV27	TRBD2	TRBJ2-7	many	CASSLSSSGPYEQYF	TGTGCCAGCAGTTTATCGTCTAGCGGTCCCTACGAGCAGTACTTC
TRBV12-3/TRBV12-4	-	TRBJ2-6	many	CASSVDSGANVLTF	TGTGCCAGCAGTGTGGATTCAGGGGCCAACGTCCTGACTTTC
TRBV5-1	-	TRBJ2-1	many	CASSSADNEQFF	TGCGCCAGCAGCTCAGCGGACAATGAGCAGTTCTTC
TRBV5-1	TRBD2	TRBJ2-7	-	CASSSGTSPISTYEQYF	TGCGCCAGCAGCAGCGGGACTAGCCCAATCTCTACCTACGAGCAGTACTTC
TRBV2	-	TRBJ1-5	many	CARGGTNNQPQHF	TGTGCCAGGGGAGGGACAAATAATCAGCCCCAGCATTTT
TRBV7-9	TRBD2	TRBJ2-7	few	CASSSRLAQLGDEQYF	TGTGCCAGCAGCTCACGACTAGCCCAGTTAGGGGACGAGCAGTACTTC
TRBV10-3	-	TRBJ2-7	-	CAISESRADSYEQYF	TGTGCCATCAGTGAGTCGCGGGCTGACTCCTACGAGCAGTACTTC
TRBV6-2/TRBV6-3	TRBD2	TRBJ2-5	-	CASSPLNQLAGGAQETQYF	TGTGCCAGCAGTCCCCTGAACCAACTAGCGGGGGGGGCTCAAGAGACCCAGTACTTC
TRBV10-2	-	TRBJ2-7	-	CASSESKGYEQYF	TGCGCCAGCAGTGAGTCGAAGGGCTACGAGCAGTACTTC
TRBV2	-	TRBJ1-5	many	CAIAGQLNQPQHF	TGTGCCATTGCTGGACAGCTGAATCAGCCCCAGCATTTT
TRBV15	TRBD1	TRBJ2-1	few	CATSRGTTGGFLDWEQFF	TGTGCCACCAGCAGGGGGACGACAGGGGGCTTCCTAGACTGGGAGCAGTTCTTC
TRBV10-1	TRBD2	TRBJ2-5	-	CASSDSGGKKETQYF	TGCGCCAGCAGTGATAGCGGGGGAAAAAAAGAGACCCAGTACTTC
TRBV7-2	TRBD2	TRBJ2-1	many	CASSLAGGGAGNEQFF	TGTGCCAGCAGCTTAGCAGGCGGGGGGGCAGGCAATGAGCAGTTCTTC
TRBV5-1	TRBD2	TRBJ2-3	many	CASRPGLAGGTSTDTQYF	TGCGCCAGCAGGCCTGGACTAGCGGGGGGGACTAGCACAGATACGCAGTATTTT
TRBV4-1	-	TRBJ2-3	many	CASSHLGGASTDTQYF	TGCGCCAGCAGCCACCTAGGGGGGGCCAGCACAGATACGCAGTATTTT
TRBV27	-	TRBJ1-1	many	CASSLSHNTEAFF	TGTGCCAGCAGTTTATCTCATAACACTGAAGCTTTCTTT
TRBV30	-	TRBJ2-7	many	CAWSVSLISYEQYF	TGTGCCTGGAGTGTATCGCTTATCTCCTACGAGCAGTACTTC
TRBV7-6	-	TRBJ2-2	many	CASSLAQGDTGELFF	TGTGCCAGCAGCTTGGCACAGGGTGACACCGGGGAGCTGTTTTTT
TRBV12-3/TRBV12-4	TRBD2	TRBJ2-3	-	CASSSTGGSGRADTQYF	TGTGCCAGCAGTTCTACTGGGGGTAGCGGGAGAGCAGATACGCAGTATTTT
TRBV12-3/TRBV12-4	-	TRBJ1-4	many	CASTSWGGNEKLFF	TGTGCCAGCACCTCCTGGGGGGGGAATGAAAAACTGTTTTTT
TRBV10-3	-	TRBJ1-1	-	CATGGSNTEAFF	TGTGCCACCGGGGGAAGTAACACTGAAGCTTTCTTT
TRBV7-9	-	TRBJ2-3	-	CASSMGWDTQYF	TGTGCCAGCAGTATGGGGTGGGATACGCAGTATTTT
TRBV2	TRBD1	TRBJ2-1	many	CASPRGRLEQFF	TGTGCCAGCCCGAGGGGGCGCCTTGAGCAGTTCTTC
TRBV7-3	-	TRBJ2-3	many	CASSSNSRDTQYF	TGTGCCAGCAGCTCAAACAGCAGGGATACGCAGTATTTT
TRBV14	-	TRBJ2-5	-	CASSQERGTQETQYF	TGTGCCAGCAGCCAAGAAAGGGGTACCCAAGAGACCCAGTACTTC
TRBV6-2/TRBV6-3	TRBD2	TRBJ2-3	-	CASTLLAGGRTDTQYF	TGTGCCAGCACCTTACTAGCGGGGGGCCGCACAGATACGCAGTATTTT
TRBV12-3/TRBV12-4	TRBD2	TRBJ2-1	many	CASSIGTSIDEQFF	TGTGCCAGCAGTATTGGGACTAGTATCGATGAGCAGTTCTTC
TRBV12-3/TRBV12-4	-	TRBJ2-3	-	CASSLGGWAGLDTQYF	TGTGCCAGCAGTTTAGGTGGTTGGGCGGGGTTAGATACGCAGTATTTT
TRBV6-1	-	TRBJ1-1	-	CASSRRTLRDANTEAFF	TGTGCCAGCAGCCGAAGGACTCTCAGGGACGCGAACACTGAAGCTTTCTTT
TRBV5-1	TRBD1	TRBJ1-2	many	CASSLALGQGVDGYTF	TGCGCCAGCAGCTTGGCACTTGGACAGGGAGTCGATGGCTACACCTTC